The 7 T cell receptor beta chains presented below share a single source sample, sequenced in a study of shared clonotypes between healthy human individuals. Only in-frame clones appear in the TCRdb table, and some are missing; sequencing was by immunoSEQ multiplex PCR. Of 2 million to 2.5 million clones listed, 90% to 96% were seen once; the top ten hold roughly 0.13%. The sample was naive CD4+ T cells sorted from blood. Noted subset: CD45RA+ positively selected. The receptors here all came from a man aged 18 to 35 in good health.

To note about this clone: This sample also contains other DNA sequences that code for the same CDR3. The chain employs TRBV6-5 and TRBJ1-1, with unresolved D. CDR1 and CDR2 from the germline V gene are MNHEY and SVGAGI. The CDR3 contains 13 residues. Trimming removed 3 bases at V and 1 base at J, with 6 bases between. CDR3 nucleotides: TGTGCCAGCAGTTATAAGGAGAACACTGAAGCTTTCTTT. This sequence encodes CASSYKENTEAFF.

This clone occurred once. Here the CDR3 DNA reads TGTGCCAGCTCACCGGGGCAGACTGCCTACGAGCAGTACTTC. Encoded protein: CASSPGQTAYEQYF. The genes are TRBV18 and TRBJ2-7; perhaps TRBD1 as D (5 bases). The CDR3 contains 14 residues. The V end was cut by 3 bases, the J end by 2 bases, with 11 bases between. Germline CDR1 is KGHSH and CDR2 is LQKENI.

This clone was detected only once. The CDR3 nucleotides read TGTGCCAGCAGTGGGGGACAGGGGGCCATCAATGAGCAGTTCTTC. Translation: CASSGGQGAINEQFF. The V and J genes are TRBV6-1 and TRBJ2-1; 12 bases map to TRBD1. The CDR3 runs 15 residues. The junction had 4 bases not matched to a gene; V was cut back by 4 bases and J by 6 bases. Germline loops: CDR1 MNHNS, CDR2 SASEGT.

The V call is TRBV7-2, the J call TRBJ2-7; possibly TRBD1 for D (5 bases). The germline V gene has CDR1 SGHTA and CDR2 FQGNSA. The ends were cut back, 5 bases at V and 0 bases at J, with 14 bases in the middle. The CDR3 contains 15 residues. The DNA for the CDR3 is TGTGCCAGCAGCCCCCAAGGGGCGGCCTCCTACGAGCAGTACTTC. This gives the protein CASSPQGAASYEQYF.

The V gene is TRBV7-2, the J gene TRBJ2-5; 8 bases line up with TRBD2. The germline CDR1 and CDR2 sequences are SGHTA and FQGNSA. The CDR3 is made up of 15 amino acids. Germline trimming cut 1 base from V and 2 bases from J; bases unmatched to any gene: 3. In DNA form, the CDR3 reads TGTGCCAGCAGCTTAGTACGCGGGGGGCAAGAGACCCAGTACTTC. As protein: CASSLVRGGQETQYF. Full variable domain (remainder filled in from reference TRBV7-2 and TRBJ2-5): GAGVSQSPSNKVTEKGKDVELRCDPISGHTALYWYRQSLGQGLEFLIYFQGNSAPDKSGLPSDRFSAERTGGSVSTLTIQRTQQEDSAVYLCASSLVRGGQETQYFGPGTRLLVL.

V gene TRBV19 combines with J gene TRBJ1-6; weak D call: TRBD1 (5 bases). This CDR3 region has 15 residues. Germline V gene sequence: CDR1 LNHDA, CDR2 SQIVND (reference sequence). The V and J ends lost 5 bases and 5 bases respectively, with 13 bases between them. CDR3 nucleotide sequence: TGTGCCAGTAGTCCCGGGACCCTGGATAATTCACCCCTCCACTTT. Translated, it gives CASSPGTLDNSPLHF. Drawing the rest from reference TRBV19 and TRBJ1-6, the complete variable domain is DGGITQSPKYLFRKEGQNVTLSCEQNLNHDAMYWYRQDPGQGLRLIYYSQIVNDFQKGDIAEGYSVSREKKESFPLTVTSAQKNPTAFYLCASSPGTLDNSPLHFGNGTRLTVT.

This chain links TRBV30 with TRBJ2-1; the D is unclear. V was shortened by 4 bases and J by 3 bases, with 4 bases between the two germline ends. The CDR3 spans 11 residues. CDR1 GTSNPN and CDR2 SVGIG come from the germline V gene (reference sequence). The CDR3 reads CAWINYNEQFF. CDR3 nucleotides: TGTGCCTGGATTAACTACAATGAGCAGTTCTTC. Complete variable domain (other parts from reference TRBV30 and TRBJ2-1): SQTIHQWPATLVQPVGSPLSLECTVEGTSNPNLYWYRQAAGRGLQLLFYSVGIGQISSEVPQNLSASRPQDRQFILSSKKLLLSDSGFYLCAWINYNEQFFGPGTRLTVL.